This TCR beta chain was documented in a study of cytomegalovirus exposure and HLA in healthy donors. At the level of the study: Membership in the Caucasian-associated ancestry cluster was found for approximately 85% of roughly 400 genotyped donors.

Likely unrecorded immune exposures existed in these nominally healthy donors. The study ran its PCR with 60 Vbeta and 13 Jbeta primers. Repertoires were generated with immunoSEQ multiplex PCR, while TCRdb's copy carries only in-frame clones and drops some. The sample consists of some 100,000 clones, nearly 80% of them appearing once. This CDR3 contains 16 residues. Losses at the gene ends were 5 bases for V and 5 bases for J; bases not matched to a gene: 11. The germline V gene encodes CDR1 SGHNT and CDR2 YENEEA. Sample: PBMCs. The chain joins TRBV11-3 to TRBJ2-1; 8 positions agree with TRBD1. This receptor was taken from a woman aged 40 to 55 in good health and CMV-seropositive. CDR3 loop: CASSPRRQGHNNEQFF. CDR3 nucleotide sequence: TGTGCCAGCAGCCCACGACGACAGGGGCACAACAATGAGCAGTTCTTC.